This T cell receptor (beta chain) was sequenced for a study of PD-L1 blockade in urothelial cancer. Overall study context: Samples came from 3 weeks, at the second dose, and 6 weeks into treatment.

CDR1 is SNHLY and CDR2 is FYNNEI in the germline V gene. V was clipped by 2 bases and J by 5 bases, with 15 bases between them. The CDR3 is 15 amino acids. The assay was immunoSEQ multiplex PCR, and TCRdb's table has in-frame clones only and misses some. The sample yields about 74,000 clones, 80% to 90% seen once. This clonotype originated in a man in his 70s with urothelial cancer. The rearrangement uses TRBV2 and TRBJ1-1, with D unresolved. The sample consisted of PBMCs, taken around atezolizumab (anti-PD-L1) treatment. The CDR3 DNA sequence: TGTGCCAGCAGTGAATGGGCTTCACGGGGTACTGAAGCTTTCTTT. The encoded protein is CASSEWASRGTEAFF.